This is a list of T cell receptor beta chains from one sample in a study of T-cell reconstitution after alpha-beta-depleted transplantation in children. TCRdb re-analysed the PCR reads in MiXCR, keeping a single row per CDR3 protein. The table includes 700,000 to 950,000 distinct CDR3 sequences, under 20% detected once. This material consisted of PBMCs, mostly from graft donor cells, taken 360 days after TCRalphabeta/CD19-depleted stem cell transplant. These receptors were collected from a male patient between 10 and 17 years old who had a stem cell transplant for acute lymphoblastic leukemia, so the T cells may come from the graft donor. The CDR3 runs from the conserved cysteine through the conserved F or W. The order of the fields is V gene, CDR3 protein.

V: TRBV2
CDR3: CASSSTSVRLLPYNEQFF

V: TRBV27
CDR3: CASGDWGGHDEQYF

V: TRBV5-1
CDR3: CASSLDFRIGYEQYF

V: TRBV7-7
CDR3: CASSLVSEAEQYF

V: TRBV9
CDR3: CASSVAASGIRETQYF

V: TRBV2
CDR3: CASSERLAGYNEQFF

V: TRBV2
CDR3: CASSEAEWTNRGEQYF

V: TRBV5-5
CDR3: CASSFLTRGNEQFF

V: TRBV7-3
CDR3: CASSWGKVNEQFF

V: TRBV6-2/TRBV6-3
CDR3: CASRPGTSYNEQFF

V: TRBV5-1
CDR3: CASSLVPGGQSNTEAFF

V: TRBV20-1
CDR3: CSAKGLRSNYGYTF

V: TRBV29-1
CDR3: CSVEDYGYYTDTQYF

V: TRBV5-1
CDR3: CASSRGPTSNTGELFF

V: TRBV28
CDR3: CASSFASASYEQYF

V: TRBV9
CDR3: CASSERTPGQIRLADSYEQYF

V: TRBV20-1
CDR3: CSAGGAKYEQYF

V: TRBV11-1
CDR3: CASSYRQGLISGANVLTF

V: TRBV5-5
CDR3: CASSNSRTPAYEQYF

V: TRBV20-1
CDR3: CSALQWDRVMNTEAFF

V: TRBV2
CDR3: CATQTDSQTGNTIYF

V: TRBV11-1
CDR3: CASSSTGGAGNTEAFF

V: TRBV4-1
CDR3: CASSPTSGRQNEQFF

V: TRBV18
CDR3: CASSQSAGVTYEQYF

V: TRBV7-9
CDR3: CASSLVLSRDSSYEQYF

V: TRBV4-1
CDR3: CASSPGNSGANVLTF

V: TRBV29-1
CDR3: CSAVGHQGTDTQYF

V: TRBV6-1
CDR3: CASSRREDTGELFF

V: TRBV27
CDR3: CASSRTGTSTNEKLFF

V: TRBV5-1
CDR3: CASSLGTGEETQYF

V: TRBV13
CDR3: CASSFRQGGNQPQHF

V: TRBV5-1
CDR3: CASSNRGQEQPQHF

V: TRBV5-1
CDR3: CASSLTMAGGLANEQFF

V: TRBV29-1
CDR3: CSVERAGLAVPEQFF

V: TRBV27
CDR3: CASSLLAGGTNEQFF

V: TRBV7-9
CDR3: CASSLHQSLEKLIF

V: TRBV3-1
CDR3: CASSQALAAGGLYTQYF

V: TRBV20-1
CDR3: CSARDTNTGELFF

V: TRBV6-5
CDR3: CASSYGGPGDQPQHF

V: TRBV4-1
CDR3: CASSQTALGNTIYF